Following are 21 T cell receptor beta chains from one sample sequenced in a study of T cells and Merkel cell carcinoma outcomes. TCRdb's table, derived via immunoSEQ multiplex PCR, lists solely in-frame clones and lacks some. Among over 5,500 clones listed, around 90% were seen once. Sequenced material: tumor tissue from Merkel cell carcinoma. The receptors here all came from a human donor with Merkel cell carcinoma.

This chain joins TRBV19 and TRBJ2-3; D is ambiguous. The germline V and J ends were trimmed by 1 base and 1 base, with 9 bases remaining between them. The CDR3 totals 15 residues. From germline, CDR1 is LNHDA and CDR2 SQIVND (reference sequence). The CDR3 DNA reads TGTGCCAGTAGTATAGGTGGCTCTGGCACAGATACGCAGTATTTT. This gives the protein CASSIGGSGTDTQYF.

V is TRBV6-1 and J is TRBJ1-2, with 10 bases aligning to TRBD1. In germline, CDR1 is MNHNS, CDR2 SASEGT. V lost 2 bases and J lost 4; bases outside the gene matches: 4. The CDR3 loop spans 15 amino acids. The CDR3 protein is CASSEMGQGIYGYTF. The CDR3 DNA reads TGTGCCAGCAGTGAAATGGGACAGGGGATCTATGGCTACACCTTC.

CDR3 DNA sequence: TGTGCCAGTAGTATCATAGCGGGGGGGCCGAGCGAGCAGTTCTTC. Protein product: CASSIIAGGPSEQFF. This chain uses TRBV19 with TRBJ2-1; 11 nucleotides match TRBD2. Germline CDR1 and CDR2: LNHDA and SQIVND (reference sequence). CDR3 length equals 15 residues. The junction had 8 bases not matched to a gene; V was cut back by 3 bases and J by 10 bases.

V and J are TRBV28 and TRBJ2-4; D is unclear. Per germline, CDR1 MDHEN and CDR2 SYDVKM. V dropped 6 bases and J dropped 3 bases, with 12 bases sitting between them. The CDR3 runs 14 residues. The CDR3 loop is CASRPVLVKNIQYF. In DNA form, the CDR3 reads TGTGCCAGCAGACCCGTTTTAGTCAAAAACATTCAGTACTTC.

V and J are TRBV5-6 and TRBJ2-7, with D possibly being TRBD1 (6 bases). Germline V gene data show CDR1 as SGHDT and CDR2 as YYEEEE. The V end lost 0 bases, the J end lost 5 bases, and 9 bases lay between the germline ends. The CDR3 contains 13 residues. This chain's CDR3 is CASSLDRAHEQYF. CDR3 DNA sequence: TGTGCCAGCAGCTTGGACAGGGCTCACGAGCAGTACTTC.

Only one count was recorded for this clone. V and J are TRBV29-1 and TRBJ2-7, with TRBD1 matching 9 bases. J was trimmed by 5 bases and V by 4 bases; bases with no gene match: 9. Per the germline V gene, CDR1 is SQVTM and CDR2 is ANQGSEA. This CDR3 has 14 residues. CDR3 DNA sequence: TGCAGCGTTGGCCATCGGGACAGGGTCCACGAGCAGTACTTC. Translating it yields CSVGHRDRVHEQYF.

The CDR3 coding sequence is TGTGCCAGCAGCTTGGATCCTACAGGGCTTGGCGCTGAAGCTTTCTTT. Protein sequence: CASSLDPTGLGAEAFF. The J gene is TRBJ1-1, the V gene TRBV5-4, with a tentative D call TRBD1 (6 bases). Germline CDR1 reads SGHNT; CDR2 reads YYREEE (reference sequence). The V and J ends lost 0 bases and 6 bases respectively, with 18 bases between them. This CDR3 contains 16 residues.

This clone appeared a single time. The V call is TRBV9, the J call TRBJ1-2; D is uncertain. The CDR3 consists of 15 residues. Trimming took 4 bases from V and 4 from J, leaving 17 bases between them. Germline CDR1 and CDR2: SGDLS and YYNGEE. The chain's CDR3 is CASSSEVGPGYGYTF. DNA for the CDR3: TGTGCCAGCAGCTCCGAGGTTGGGCCGGGCTATGGCTACACCTTC.

This CDR3 reads CASSPDGLSPLHF. CDR3 bases: TGTGCCAGCTCACCGGACGGACTTTCACCCCTCCACTTT. The rearrangement joins TRBV18 to TRBJ1-6; no clear D gene. The CDR3 loop spans 13 amino acids. CDR1 and CDR2 (germline): KGHSH, LQKENI. The germline V and J ends were trimmed by 3 bases and 9 bases, with 9 bases remaining between them.

The rearrangement joins TRBV5-1 to TRBJ2-5; no clear D gene. Germline V gene lookup returns CDR1 SGHRS and CDR2 YFSETQ. The CDR3 has 15 residues. V gave up 0 bases and J gave up 1 base, with 10 bases separating them. In nucleotides, the CDR3 is TGCGCCAGCAGCTTGGACGGAGCCTCCCAAGAGACCCAGTACTTC. This gives the protein CASSLDGASQETQYF.

The chain is built from TRBV5-1 and TRBJ2-6; D unresolved. The length of the CDR3 is 15 residues. The V gene's germline CDR1 is SGHRS and CDR2 YFSETQ. V dropped 0 bases and J dropped 2 bases, with 6 bases sitting between them. The DNA of the CDR3 is TGCGCCAGCAGCTTGGCCGTCGCTGGGGCCAACGTCCTGACTTTC. Translated: CASSLAVAGANVLTF.

This sequence joins TRBV18 and TRBJ1-1, with D unclear. CDR3 size: 16 residues. Germline V gene lookup returns CDR1 KGHSH and CDR2 LQKENI. V shed 3 bases and J shed 0 bases, with 14 bases lying between them. The CDR3 nucleotides read TGTGCCAGCTCACCCCCCCTGGCAGGCCTGAACACTGAAGCTTTCTTT. It codes for CASSPPLAGLNTEAFF.

The rearrangement uses TRBV9 and TRBJ2-7; D possibly matches TRBD1 or TRBD2 (6 bases each). The CDR3 consists of 15 residues. Germline V lookup: CDR1 SGDLS, CDR2 YYNGEE. Trimming stripped 2 bases from V and 2 bases from J, with 14 bases between. CDR3 sequence: CASSVGWGAPYEQYF. CDR3 in DNA: TGTGCCAGCAGCGTTGGGTGGGGGGCTCCCTACGAGCAGTACTTC.

This rearrangement joins TRBV7-2 to TRBJ2-7; D remains unclear. CDR3 length: 13 residues. Trimming cost V 5 bases and J 2 bases, with 10 bases left between them. CDR1 and CDR2 from the germline V gene are SGHTA and FQGNSA. The CDR3, as DNA: TGTGCCAGCAGCGCCAGGCGACCCTACGAGCAGTACTTC. Protein: CASSARRPYEQYF. The full variable domain, rest sourced from reference TRBV7-2 and TRBJ2-7, is GAGVSQSPSNKVTEKGKDVELRCDPISGHTALYWYRQSLGQGLEFLIYFQGNSAPDKSGLPSDRFSAERTGGSVSTLTIQRTQQEDSAVYLCASSARRPYEQYFGPGTRLTVT.

The V call is TRBV4-2, the J call TRBJ2-2, with 11 nucleotides matching TRBD2. The V gene end was trimmed by 0 bases and the J gene end by 3 bases; junction bases not matched to a gene: 6. Germline values: CDR1 LGHNA, CDR2 YNFKEQ. The CDR3 is made up of 18 amino acids. The CDR3 is CASSQDSGGASYTGELFF. CDR3 DNA: TGTGCCAGCAGCCAAGATAGCGGGGGGGCCTCGTACACCGGGGAGCTGTTTTTT.

This chain joins TRBV10-1 and TRBJ2-2; the D call may be TRBD1 or TRBD2 (7 bases each). V lost 10 bases and J lost 4, with 22 bases in between. Germline assignment: CDR1 WNHNN and CDR2 SYGVQD (reference sequence). The CDR3 consists of 16 residues. DNA for the CDR3: TGCGCCACTTCAGGGGGGGCTAGCCACCTCACCGGGGAGCTGTTTTTT. Its protein is CATSGGASHLTGELFF.

Remarks on this clone: Compared with germline, one end of the junction differs, possibly owing to a read error. CDR3 nucleotide sequence: TGTGCCAGCAGTTCAACTAGCGGCTCCTGCAATGAGCAGTTCTTC. This translates into CASSSTSGSCNEQFF. The chain uses TRBV6-5 and TRBJ2-1; 8 bases are a match to TRBD2. The CDR3 has 15 amino acids. The V gene's germline CDR1 is MNHEY and CDR2 SVGAGI.

The J gene is TRBJ2-3, the V gene TRBV5-1, with D perhaps matching TRBD2 (6 bases). From germline, CDR1 is SGHRS and CDR2 YFSETQ. Trimming took off 2 bases at V and 0 bases at J, with 13 bases between the two ends. CDR3 length: 16 amino acids. CDR3 region: CASSLLADPSTDTQYF. Written as DNA, the CDR3 is TGCGCCAGCAGCTTATTAGCGGACCCTAGCACAGATACGCAGTATTTT.

This chain's CDR3 is CASSPNGAYEPTGELFF. CDR3 bases: TGTGCCAGCAGCCCAAACGGGGCCTACGAACCCACCGGGGAGCTGTTTTTT. This sequence joins TRBV5-6 and TRBJ2-2; D might be TRBD1 or TRBD2, each matching 5 bases. CDR3 length: 17 residues. Looked up from germline, CDR1 is SGHDT and CDR2 is YYEEEE. V lost 4 bases and J lost 4, with 20 bases in between.

The CDR3 loop reads CASTRTEKLFF. In DNA form, the CDR3 reads TGTGCCAGCACAAGGACTGAAAAACTGTTTTTT. V and J are TRBV7-9 and TRBJ1-4; D not certain. Germline V CDR1 and CDR2: SEHNR, FQNEAQ (reference sequence). The CDR3 is 11 amino acids. Trimming shortened V by 7 bases and J by 7 bases, and 7 bases separated the two germline ends.

In this sample, this clone turned up once. This sample includes further DNA sequences coding for the same CDR3. This chain uses TRBV6-5 with TRBJ2-2, with D unclear. The CDR3 totals 11 residues. Trimming stripped 7 bases from V and 11 bases from J, with 11 bases between. Looked up from germline, CDR1 is MNHEY and CDR2 is SVGAGI. CDR3 sequence: CASTQGRELFF. CDR3 nucleotides: TGTGCCAGCACCCAAGGCCGAGAGCTGTTTTTT.